Presented here are 32 T cell receptor beta chains from one specimen sequenced in a study of T cell responses to AZD1222 COVID-19 vaccine. Method: immunoSEQ multiplex PCR; TCRdb's copy keeps in-frame clones and lacks some. Of roughly 100,000 clones listed, roughly 80% were seen once; the top ten hold 12% to 15%. This specimen was peripheral blood, taken 28 days after the second AZD1222 dose. These receptors were obtained from an adult who received the AZD1222 COVID-19 vaccine.

This rearrangement joins TRBV11-1 to TRBJ1-1, with D hard to call. The CDR3 totals 12 residues. The V end lost 3 bases, the J end lost 7 bases, and 9 bases lay between the germline ends. Germline V CDR1 and CDR2: SGHAT, FQDESV (reference sequence). The chain's CDR3 is CASSLVGSEAFF. CDR3 DNA: TGTGCCAGCAGCTTGGTGGGGAGTGAAGCTTTCTTT.

The chain links TRBV18 to TRBJ1-4; 8 bases are a match to TRBD1. J gave up 4 bases and V 3 bases, and 7 bases lay outside the gene matches. CDR3 length: 16 residues. Per the germline V gene, CDR1 is KGHSH and CDR2 is LQKENI. The CDR3 loop is CASSPLPGQDNEKLFF. The CDR3 DNA sequence: TGTGCCAGCTCACCCCTTCCGGGACAGGATAATGAAAAACTGTTTTTT.

V is TRBV30 and J is TRBJ2-1; 8 nucleotides align to TRBD1. Germline CDR1 is GTSNPN and CDR2 is SVGIG (reference sequence). V lost 2 bases to trimming and J lost 0 bases; unmatched junction nucleotides: 3. CDR3 size: 15 residues. CDR3 in amino acids: CAWSPRGLSYNEQFF. The DNA of the CDR3 is TGTGCCTGGAGTCCCAGGGGGCTCTCCTACAATGAGCAGTTCTTC.

The chain is built from TRBV4-1 and TRBJ1-1; TRBD1 agrees at 9 bases. Looked up from germline, CDR1 is MGHRA and CDR2 is YSYEKL. V lost 2 bases to trimming and J lost 8 bases; unmatched junction nucleotides: 15. This CDR3 contains 17 residues. Here the CDR3 reads CASSQPSGTGTGREAFF. CDR3 DNA sequence: TGCGCCAGCAGCCAACCATCGGGGACAGGGACGGGACGGGAAGCTTTCTTT.

This sequence joins TRBV13 and TRBJ1-1, with 9 bases fitting TRBD1. The germline V gene encodes CDR1 PRHDT and CDR2 FYEKMQ (reference sequence). The junction had 7 bases not matched to a gene; V was cut back by 4 bases and J by 10 bases. CDR3 length equals 13 residues. In nucleotides, the CDR3 is TGTGCCAGCAGCTCGGGACAGGGTATCGCAGCTTTCTTT. This codes for CASSSGQGIAAFF. The complete variable domain, with remaining parts taken from reference TRBV13 and TRBJ1-1, reads AAGVIQSPRHLIKEKRETATLKCYPIPRHDTVYWYQQGPGQDPQFLISFYEKMQSDKGSIPDRFSAQQFSDYHSELNMSSLELGDSALYFCASSSGQGIAAFFGQGTRLTVV.

This clone appeared once. V usage is TRBV5-1 and J usage is TRBJ1-4; D perhaps matches TRBD1 (5 bases). This CDR3 has 15 amino acids. The germline V gene encodes CDR1 SGHRS and CDR2 YFSETQ. Trimming pared 5 bases from V and 4 bases from J, leaving 15 bases between. The chain's CDR3 is CASRPSGRINEKLFF. The CDR3 DNA sequence: TGCGCCAGCAGACCCTCGGGGCGGATTAATGAAAAACTGTTTTTT.

The J gene is TRBJ2-3, the V gene TRBV4-1, with D perhaps matching TRBD2 (6 bases). CDR1 is MGHRA and CDR2 is YSYEKL in the germline V gene. V gave up 6 bases and J gave up 6 bases, with 22 bases separating them. The CDR3 contains 16 residues. CDR3 DNA: TGCGCCAGCAGTCATAAGGCGCCCCCGGGGGAGGATACGCAGTATTTT. Protein product: CASSHKAPPGEDTQYF.

This chain's CDR3 is CASSLGGLPNSPLHF. CDR3 DNA: TGTGCCAGCAGCTTAGGAGGCCTACCAAATTCACCCCTCCACTTT. The rearrangement links TRBV7-2 to TRBJ1-6; D call uncertain. V was trimmed by 1 base and J by 7 bases, leaving 11 bases between them. The germline V gene encodes CDR1 SGHTA and CDR2 FQGNSA. The CDR3 totals 15 residues. Supplemented by reference TRBV7-2 and TRBJ1-6, the full variable domain reads GAGVSQSPSNKVTEKGKDVELRCDPISGHTALYWYRQSLGQGLEFLIYFQGNSAPDKSGLPSDRFSAERTGGSVSTLTIQRTQQEDSAVYLCASSLGGLPNSPLHFGNGTRLTVT.

This chain joins TRBV28 and TRBJ1-1, with a possible D match to TRBD1 (6 bases). The CDR3 is 15 amino acids. Trimming removed 5 bases at V and 0 bases at J, with 13 bases between. Germline V gene data show CDR1 as MDHEN and CDR2 as SYDVKM. DNA for the CDR3: TGTGCCAGCAGTCGATCGACAGGACTGAACACTGAAGCTTTCTTT. Its translation is CASSRSTGLNTEAFF.

The CDR3 reads CATSGRLAGGVYNEQFF. DNA for the CDR3: TGTGCCACCAGTGGTAGACTAGCGGGGGGGGTGTACAATGAGCAGTTCTTC. V gene TRBV24-1 combines with J gene TRBJ2-1, with 14 bases aligning to TRBD2. The V segment lost 5 bases and the J segment 4 bases; nucleotides outside the gene matches: 6. The CDR3 has 17 amino acids. Germline CDR1 and CDR2: KGHDR and SFDVKD.

This clone has more than one count but fewer than ten. This chain uses TRBV2 with TRBJ1-2, with D perhaps TRBD1 (5 bases). CDR1 SNHLY and CDR2 FYNNEI come from the germline V gene. The CDR3 sequence is 14 residues long. V shed 1 base and J shed 1 base, with 7 bases lying between them. CDR3 region: CASSEGRVNYGYTF. The CDR3 DNA reads TGTGCCAGCAGTGAAGGCAGGGTTAACTATGGCTACACCTTC. Variable domain in full (rest from reference TRBV2 and TRBJ1-2): EPEVTQTPSHQVTQMGQEVILRCVPISNHLYFYWYRQILGQKVEFLVSFYNNEISEKSEIFDDQFSVERPDGSNFTLKIRSTKLEDSAMYFCASSEGRVNYGYTFGSGTRLTVV.

The chain uses TRBV5-1 and TRBJ1-4; the D is unclear. V lost 0 bases, J lost 7 bases, and 10 bases lay in between. Germline values: CDR1 SGHRS, CDR2 YFSETQ. The length of the CDR3 is 14 residues. CDR3 amino acids: CASSLDTRTEKLFF. The CDR3 nucleotides read TGCGCCAGCAGCTTGGACACGAGAACTGAAAAACTGTTTTTT.

The chain couples TRBV6-5 to TRBJ2-1; the D gene is possibly TRBD2 (5 bases). The germline V gene has CDR1 MNHEY and CDR2 SVGAGI. This CDR3 is 14 amino acids long. Trimming shortened V by 0 bases and J by 6 bases, and 9 bases separated the two germline ends. CDR3 DNA sequence: TGTGCCAGCAGTTACTCAGAGGGTATCAATGAGCAGTTCTTC. This sequence encodes CASSYSEGINEQFF.

The V call is TRBV27, the J call TRBJ1-1; 7 nucleotides agree with TRBD1. The CDR3 covers 12 residues. With V trimmed by 5 bases and J by 14 bases, 11 bases remained unmatched. From germline, CDR1 is MNHEY and CDR2 SMNVEV (reference sequence). As DNA, the CDR3 is TGTGCCAGCAGTAACCTCGGGACAGAGAGATTCTTT. Translation: CASSNLGTERFF.

This clone was recorded only once. CDR3 in DNA: TGCGCCAGCAGCCAAGATTTGTCGGGACCCACTCGAACCGGGGAGCTGTTTTTT. As protein: CASSQDLSGPTRTGELFF. The chain uses TRBV4-3 and TRBJ2-2; TRBD1 or TRBD2 may be the D gene (5 bases each). V was cut by 0 bases and J by 5 bases, with 19 bases left in between. The germline CDR1 and CDR2 sequences are LGHNA and YSLEER. This CDR3 comprises 18 residues.

This rearrangement joins TRBV7-8 to TRBJ1-3; D may be TRBD1 (5 bases). Trimming took off 1 base at V and 4 bases at J, with 14 bases between the two ends. The CDR3 contains 16 residues. Germline V gene lookup returns CDR1 SGHVS and CDR2 FQNEAQ. CDR3 amino acids: CASSLVPWGVGNTIYF. The CDR3 DNA reads TGTGCCAGCAGCTTAGTCCCATGGGGGGTAGGAAACACCATATATTTT. Looking up the rest from reference TRBV7-8 and TRBJ1-3 gives the full variable domain: GAGVSQSPRYKVAKRGQDVALRCDPISGHVSLFWYQQALGQGPEFLTYFQNEAQLDKSGLPSDRFFAERPEGSVSTLKIQRTQQEDSAVYLCASSLVPWGVGNTIYFGEGSWLTVV.

The CDR3, as DNA: TGTGCCAGCAGTATCCAGAGGTCCTATTCTTACTTC. This translates into CASSIQRSYSYF. V and J are TRBV12-3 or TRBV12-4 and TRBJ2-7; D is uncertain. With 5 bases removed from V and 13 bases from J, the gap between germline ends came to 18 bases. The CDR3 is 12 residues long.

J is TRBJ1-1 and V is TRBV2; 7 bases fit TRBD1. This CDR3 is 12 amino acids long. Germline CDR1 SNHLY, CDR2 FYNNEI. After removal of 6 bases from V and 9 bases from J, the junction contained 7 bases not matched to a gene. In DNA form, the CDR3 reads TGTGCCAGCAGGATTGAACAGGGGAAAGCTTTCTTT. This sequence encodes CASRIEQGKAFF.

This sequence joins TRBV2 and TRBJ2-1, with 9 positions matching TRBD2. Per germline, CDR1 SNHLY and CDR2 FYNNEI. This CDR3 is 16 amino acids long. Unmatched junction bases numbered 13, after V lost 4 bases and J lost 9 bases. This chain's CDR3 is CASSVEPWRGGVEQFF. CDR3 nucleotide sequence: TGTGCCAGCAGTGTGGAACCTTGGCGGGGGGGCGTTGAGCAGTTCTTC.

The rearrangement links TRBV9 to TRBJ1-1; the D is unclear. The CDR3 length is 14 residues. Trimming left V 1 base short and J 0 bases short, with 7 bases between. In germline, CDR1 is SGDLS, CDR2 YYNGEE. The CDR3 loop reads CASSVSSLNTEAFF. Here the CDR3 DNA reads TGTGCCAGCAGCGTAAGCAGCTTGAACACTGAAGCTTTCTTT.

This clone was observed a single time. The rearrangement joins TRBV11-2 to TRBJ1-1, with no clear D. Germline V gives CDR1 SGHAT, CDR2 FQNNGV. V lost 2 bases, J lost 1 base, and 8 bases lay in between. This CDR3 is 14 amino acids long. CDR3 nucleotide sequence: TGTGCCAGCAGCTTAAGCATAGCGAACACTGAAGCTTTCTTT. Translating gives CASSLSIANTEAFF.

The chain is built from TRBV6-5 and TRBJ1-4, with 8 bases identical to TRBD1. V was pared by 8 bases and J by 7 bases, with 6 bases of the junction left unmatched. This CDR3 is 13 amino acids long. The germline gives CDR1 MNHEY, CDR2 SVGAGI. The CDR3 region has the DNA TGTGCCAGCGAGACAGGGGTGGGTGAAAAACTGTTTTTT. Protein product: CASETGVGEKLFF.

The rearrangement uses TRBV27 and TRBJ2-1; 9 bases are shared with TRBD1. CDR3 length: 16 residues. With 7 bases clipped from V and 1 base from J, the junction kept 8 bases outside the gene matches. CDR1 and CDR2 (germline): MNHEY, SMNVEV (reference sequence). Here the CDR3 reads CASTTGGAKSYNEQFF. CDR3 nucleotide sequence: TGTGCCAGCACCACAGGGGGCGCAAAGTCCTACAATGAGCAGTTCTTC.

This rearrangement joins TRBV7-2 to TRBJ2-1; possibly TRBD2 for D (7 bases). Germline loops: CDR1 SGHTA, CDR2 FQGNSA. The CDR3 loop spans 16 amino acids. The V end lost 7 bases, the J end lost 1 base, and 17 bases lay between the germline ends. The CDR3 reads CASTPSGGLSYNEQFF. CDR3 DNA sequence: TGTGCCAGCACCCCCTCGGGGGGCCTATCCTACAATGAGCAGTTCTTC.

The J gene is TRBJ1-6, the V gene TRBV4-3; no clear D gene. Germline V gene sequence: CDR1 LGHNA, CDR2 YSLEER. Trimming left V 0 bases short and J 4 bases short, with 13 bases between. This CDR3 has 17 amino acids. The CDR3 is CASSQEMGDLYNSPLHF. CDR3 DNA sequence: TGCGCCAGCAGCCAAGAAATGGGTGACCTTTATAATTCACCCCTCCACTTT.

The rearrangement links TRBV24-1 to TRBJ2-7, with a tentative D call TRBD2 (5 bases). V was trimmed by 9 bases and J by 6 bases, leaving 17 bases between them. Germline CDR1 and CDR2: KGHDR and SFDVKD. CDR3 length equals 13 residues. The CDR3 is CATSAGGEFEQYF. CDR3 sequence (DNA): TGTGCCACCTCCGCTGGAGGTGAGTTCGAGCAGTACTTC.

The gene calls are TRBV6-5 and TRBJ1-5; D is perhaps TRBD1 (5 bases). Trimming shortened V by 8 bases and J by 0 bases, and 14 bases separated the two germline ends. CDR1 is MNHEY, CDR2 SVGAGI, per germline. The CDR3 covers 15 residues. DNA of the CDR3: TGTGCCAGCGCGGAGGGGATACCTAGCAATCAGCCCCAGCATTTT. Translation gives CASAEGIPSNQPQHF.

Comment on this clone: Other DNA variants within this sample encode the same CDR3. The chain employs TRBV6-5 and TRBJ1-1; maybe TRBD1 (5 bases). Per the germline V gene, CDR1 is MNHEY and CDR2 is SVGAGI. The CDR3 contains 15 residues. V gave up 0 bases and J gave up 1 base, with 9 bases separating them. The CDR3 is CASSYSGTANTEAFF. In DNA, the CDR3 is TGTGCCAGCAGTTACTCGGGGACGGCGAACACTGAAGCTTTCTTT.

This clone appeared once. J is TRBJ2-2 and V is TRBV11-2; TRBD2 is a possible D gene (6 bases). Germline V gene lookup returns CDR1 SGHAT and CDR2 FQNNGV. This CDR3 comprises 17 residues. The V gene lost 5 bases and the J gene lost 4 bases, with 20 bases spanning the gap. The CDR3 is CASSHNIGLRGTGELFF. DNA of the CDR3: TGTGCCAGCAGCCACAATATAGGACTACGGGGCACCGGGGAGCTGTTTTTT. The full variable domain, completed using reference TRBV11-2 and TRBJ2-2, is EAGVAQSPRYKIIEKRQSVAFWCNPISGHATLYWYQQILGQGPKLLIQFQNNGVVDDSQLPKDRFSAERLKGVDSTLKIQPAKLEDSAVYLCASSHNIGLRGTGELFFGEGSRLTVL.

This clone was counted only a few times. The chain uses TRBV6-4 and TRBJ2-7; D gene uncertain. V gave up 3 bases and J gave up 6 bases, with 6 bases separating them. The CDR3 covers 11 residues. CDR1 and CDR2 from the germline V gene are MRHNA and SNTAGT. The CDR3 sequence is CASSEWSEQYF. CDR3 DNA sequence: TGTGCCAGCAGTGAATGGTCCGAGCAGTACTTC.

The chain combines TRBV14 with TRBJ1-1, with D maybe TRBD1 (6 bases). The CDR3 is 14 amino acids. V lost 8 bases to trimming and J lost 0 bases, with 13 bases between them. Germline V gives CDR1 SGHDN, CDR2 FVKESK. This CDR3 reads CASRGGRLNTEAFF. CDR3 DNA: TGTGCCAGCCGGGGGGGCAGGTTGAACACTGAAGCTTTCTTT.

The chain combines TRBV11-2 with TRBJ2-7; TRBD1 aligns across 7 bases. The CDR3 runs to 15 residues. V shed 6 bases, J shed 1 base, and the junction held 9 bases outside the gene matches. Germline V lookup: CDR1 SGHAT, CDR2 FQNNGV. CDR3 coding DNA: TGTGCCAGCAGGCACCTAACAGGGGTATCCTACGAGCAGTACTTC. Protein sequence: CASRHLTGVSYEQYF.